The subject of this entry is one TCR beta chain. While infection was still active, Seattle patients were enrolled and then followed longitudinally. The data originate from a study of blood T cell repertoires in COVID-19. For the study at large: Whether acute or convalescent, the COVID-19 samples came from the United States, Italy and Spain. T cells, B-cell-depleted T cells, or PBMCs supplied cDNA or gDNA.

Per the authors' pipeline: Amplification of reference gene primers was used by the study to estimate nucleated cell counts. The protocol was immunoSEQ multiplex PCR, while the TCRdb copy is restricted to in-frame clones and leaves out a portion. The V and J calls and clone size come from that table; D and trimming were worked out from the DNA. In the table there are some 260,000 clones, 70% to 90% of which are singletons. This CDR3 is built from 16 residues. Between the trimmed V and J ends, which lost 2 bases and 7 bases, there was a span of 17 bases. Germline CDR1 and CDR2: KGHDR and SFDVKD. This chain joins TRBV24-1 and TRBJ1-3, with a possible D match to TRBD1 (6 bases). The sample comprised peripheral blood. This sequence was found in a woman aged 30 to 39 with COVID-19, enrolled during active disease. This CDR3 is CATSDSGGRGRNTIYF. The CDR3 DNA is TGTGCCACCAGTGATTCCGGGGGGCGAGGAAGGAACACCATATATTTT.